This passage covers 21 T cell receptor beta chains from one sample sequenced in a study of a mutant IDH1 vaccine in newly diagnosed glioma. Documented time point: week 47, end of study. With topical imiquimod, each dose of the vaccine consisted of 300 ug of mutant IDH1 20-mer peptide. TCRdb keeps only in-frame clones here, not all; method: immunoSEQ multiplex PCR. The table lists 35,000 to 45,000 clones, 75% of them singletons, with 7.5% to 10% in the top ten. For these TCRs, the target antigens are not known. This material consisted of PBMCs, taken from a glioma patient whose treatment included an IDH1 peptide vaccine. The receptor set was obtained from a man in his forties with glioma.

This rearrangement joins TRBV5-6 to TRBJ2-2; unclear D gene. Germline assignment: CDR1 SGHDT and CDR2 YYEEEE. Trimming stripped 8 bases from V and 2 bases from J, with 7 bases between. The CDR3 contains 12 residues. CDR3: CASEYNTGELFF. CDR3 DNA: TGTGCCAGTGAATACAACACCGGGGAGCTGTTTTTT.

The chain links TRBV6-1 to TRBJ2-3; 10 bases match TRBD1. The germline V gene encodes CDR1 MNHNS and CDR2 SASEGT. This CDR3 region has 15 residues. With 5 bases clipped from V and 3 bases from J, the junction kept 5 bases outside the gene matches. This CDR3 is CASSLPGQGTDTQYF. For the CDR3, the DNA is TGTGCCAGCAGTTTACCGGGACAGGGGACAGATACGCAGTATTTT.

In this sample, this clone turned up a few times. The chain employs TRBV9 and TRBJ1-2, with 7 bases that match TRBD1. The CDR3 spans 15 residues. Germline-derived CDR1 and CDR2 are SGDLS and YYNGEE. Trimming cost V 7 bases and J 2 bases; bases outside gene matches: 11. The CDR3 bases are TGTGCCAGCGCCCGAATTTTGACAGGGAACTATGGCTACACCTTC. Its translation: CASARILTGNYGYTF.

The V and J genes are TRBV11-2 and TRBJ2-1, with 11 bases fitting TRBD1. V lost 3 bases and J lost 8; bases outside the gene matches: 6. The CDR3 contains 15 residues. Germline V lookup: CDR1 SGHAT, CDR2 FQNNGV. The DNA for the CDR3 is TGTGCCAGCAGCTTTTTCGGACAGGGGGCCGATGAGCAGTTCTTC. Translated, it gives CASSFFGQGADEQFF.

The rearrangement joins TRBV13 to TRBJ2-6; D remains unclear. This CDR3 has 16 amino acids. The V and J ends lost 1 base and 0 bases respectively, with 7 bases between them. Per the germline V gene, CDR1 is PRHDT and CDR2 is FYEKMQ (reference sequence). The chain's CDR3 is CASSLDGLSGANVLTF. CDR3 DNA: TGTGCCAGCAGCTTAGATGGGCTCTCTGGGGCCAACGTCCTGACTTTC.

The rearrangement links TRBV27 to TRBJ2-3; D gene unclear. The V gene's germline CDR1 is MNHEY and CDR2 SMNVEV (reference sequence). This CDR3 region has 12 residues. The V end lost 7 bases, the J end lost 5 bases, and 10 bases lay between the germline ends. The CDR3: CASTSPGDTQYF. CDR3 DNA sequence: TGTGCCAGCACTTCTCCGGGAGATACGCAGTATTTT.

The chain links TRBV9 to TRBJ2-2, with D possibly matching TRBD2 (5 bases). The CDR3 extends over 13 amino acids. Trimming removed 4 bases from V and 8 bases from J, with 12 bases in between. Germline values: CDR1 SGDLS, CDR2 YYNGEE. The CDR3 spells CASSSTSGGELFF. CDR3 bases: TGTGCCAGCAGCTCTACCTCGGGGGGGGAGCTGTTTTTT.

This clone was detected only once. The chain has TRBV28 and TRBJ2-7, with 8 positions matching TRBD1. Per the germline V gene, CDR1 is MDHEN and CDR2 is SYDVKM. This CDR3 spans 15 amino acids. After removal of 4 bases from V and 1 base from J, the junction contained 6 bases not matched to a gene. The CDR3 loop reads CASSSPRTGSYEQYV. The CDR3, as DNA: TGTGCCAGCAGTTCCCCCCGGACAGGGTCCTACGAGCAGTACGTC.

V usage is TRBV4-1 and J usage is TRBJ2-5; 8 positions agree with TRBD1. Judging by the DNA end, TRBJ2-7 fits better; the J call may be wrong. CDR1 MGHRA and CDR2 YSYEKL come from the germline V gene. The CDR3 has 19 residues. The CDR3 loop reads CASSQEKRDRGPSSYEQYF. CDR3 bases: TGCGCCAGCAGCCAAGAGAAGCGAGACAGGGGACCAAGCTCCTACGAGCAGTACTTC.

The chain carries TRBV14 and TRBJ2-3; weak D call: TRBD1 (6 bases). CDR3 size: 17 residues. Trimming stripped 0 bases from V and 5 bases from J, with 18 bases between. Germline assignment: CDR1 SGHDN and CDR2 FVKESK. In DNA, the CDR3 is TGTGCCAGCAGCCAAGATCTCCCAGGGGTTGTGAAAGATACGCAGTATTTT. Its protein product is CASSQDLPGVVKDTQYF.

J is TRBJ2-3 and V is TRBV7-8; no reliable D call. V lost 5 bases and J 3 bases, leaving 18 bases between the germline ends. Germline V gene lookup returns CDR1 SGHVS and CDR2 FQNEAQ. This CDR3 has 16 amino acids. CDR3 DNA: TGTGCCAGCAGCCTCCCGAGGAGTTCCCCGACAGATACGCAGTATTTT. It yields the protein CASSLPRSSPTDTQYF.

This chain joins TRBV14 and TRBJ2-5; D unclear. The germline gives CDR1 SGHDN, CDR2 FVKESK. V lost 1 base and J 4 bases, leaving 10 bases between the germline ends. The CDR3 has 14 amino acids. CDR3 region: CASSQGIRSETQYF. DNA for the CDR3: TGTGCCAGCAGCCAAGGGATACGGTCAGAGACCCAGTACTTC.

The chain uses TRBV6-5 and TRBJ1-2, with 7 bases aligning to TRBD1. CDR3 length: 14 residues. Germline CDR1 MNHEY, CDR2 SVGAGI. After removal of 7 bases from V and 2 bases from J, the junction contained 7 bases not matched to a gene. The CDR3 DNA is TGTGCCAGCACCAGACAGGGAGCCAACTATGGCTACACCTTC. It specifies CASTRQGANYGYTF.

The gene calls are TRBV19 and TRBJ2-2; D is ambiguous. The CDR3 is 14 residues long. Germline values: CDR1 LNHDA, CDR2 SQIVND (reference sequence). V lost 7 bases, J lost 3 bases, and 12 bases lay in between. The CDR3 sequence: CASTNGQYTGELFF. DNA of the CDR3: TGTGCCAGTACTAACGGGCAGTACACCGGGGAGCTGTTTTTT.

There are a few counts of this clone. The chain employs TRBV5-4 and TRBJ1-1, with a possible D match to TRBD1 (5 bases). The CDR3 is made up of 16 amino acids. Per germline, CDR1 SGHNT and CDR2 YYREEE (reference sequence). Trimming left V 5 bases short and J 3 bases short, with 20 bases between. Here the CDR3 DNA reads TGTGCCAGCAGGCGTGGAGGGGAAGGGGTGGACACTGAAGCTTTCTTT. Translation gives CASRRGGEGVDTEAFF.

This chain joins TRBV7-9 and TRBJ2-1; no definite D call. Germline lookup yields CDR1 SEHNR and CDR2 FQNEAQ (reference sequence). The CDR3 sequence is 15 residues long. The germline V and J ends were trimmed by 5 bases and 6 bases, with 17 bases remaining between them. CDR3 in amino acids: CASSLTRPSLNEQFF. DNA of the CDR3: TGTGCCAGCAGCCTTACAAGGCCCAGCCTCAATGAGCAGTTCTTC.

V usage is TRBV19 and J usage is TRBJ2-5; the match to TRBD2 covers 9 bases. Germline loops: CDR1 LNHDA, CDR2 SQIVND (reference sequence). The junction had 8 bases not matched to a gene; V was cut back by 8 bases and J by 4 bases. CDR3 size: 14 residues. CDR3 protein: CASGGTSSRETQYF. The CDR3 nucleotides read TGTGCCAGTGGAGGGACTAGCAGTCGAGAGACCCAGTACTTC.

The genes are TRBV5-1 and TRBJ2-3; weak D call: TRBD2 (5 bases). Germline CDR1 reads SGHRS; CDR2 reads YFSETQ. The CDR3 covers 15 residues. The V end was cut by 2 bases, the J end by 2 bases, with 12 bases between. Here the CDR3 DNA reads TGCGCCAGCAGCTTCGGAGGTAGGGCCACAGATACGCAGTATTTT. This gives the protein CASSFGGRATDTQYF. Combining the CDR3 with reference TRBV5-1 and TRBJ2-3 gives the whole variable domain KAGVTQTPRYLIKTRGQQVTLSCSPISGHRSVSWYQQTPGQGLQFLFEYFSETQRNKGNFPGRFSGRQFSNSRSEMNVSTLELGDSALYLCASSFGGRATDTQYFGPGTRLTVL.

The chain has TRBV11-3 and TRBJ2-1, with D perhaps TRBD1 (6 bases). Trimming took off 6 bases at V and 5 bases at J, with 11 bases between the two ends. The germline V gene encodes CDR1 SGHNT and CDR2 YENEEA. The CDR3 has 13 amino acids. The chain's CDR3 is CASRRTANNEQFF. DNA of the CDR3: TGTGCCAGCAGGAGGACAGCTAACAATGAGCAGTTCTTC.

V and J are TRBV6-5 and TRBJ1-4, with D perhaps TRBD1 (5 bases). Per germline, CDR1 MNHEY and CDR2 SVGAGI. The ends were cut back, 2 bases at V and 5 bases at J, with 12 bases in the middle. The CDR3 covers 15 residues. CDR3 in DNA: TGTGCCAGCAGTTACGCGGGGGAATCCAATGAAAAACTGTTTTTT. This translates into CASSYAGESNEKLFF.

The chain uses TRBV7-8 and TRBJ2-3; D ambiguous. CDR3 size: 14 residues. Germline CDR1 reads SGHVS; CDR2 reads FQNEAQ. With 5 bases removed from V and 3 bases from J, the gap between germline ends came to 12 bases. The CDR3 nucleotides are TGTGCCAGCAGCCGACAAACACGGACAGATACGCAGTATTTT. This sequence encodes CASSRQTRTDTQYF. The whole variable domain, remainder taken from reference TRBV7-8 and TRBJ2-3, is GAGVSQSPRYKVAKRGQDVALRCDPISGHVSLFWYQQALGQGPEFLTYFQNEAQLDKSGLPSDRFFAERPEGSVSTLKIQRTQQEDSAVYLCASSRQTRTDTQYFGPGTRLTVL.